The T cell receptor (beta chain) under discussion was sequenced for a study of neurological immune-mediated disorders. At least ten counts were recorded for this clonotype. V shed 3 bases, J shed 2 bases, and the junction held 12 bases outside the gene matches. Germline V gene data show CDR1 as SGDLS and CDR2 as YYNGEE. The CDR3 has 17 residues. TCRdb passed the 5' RACE reads through MiXCR, listing each CDR3 protein once. The sample lists 90,000 to 150,000 distinct CDR3 sequences; roughly 3.2% were seen once. Unsorted libraries were generated from 2 million PBMCs held at -80 degrees C. Sequencing used PBMCs. This TCR derives from a woman in her thirties with multiple sclerosis. This chain joins TRBV9 and TRBJ2-3; TRBD1 aligns across 7 bases. The CDR3 region is CASSAWDSTSSTDTQYF. CDR3 sequence (DNA): TGTGCCAGCAGCGCTTGGGACAGCACCTCATCCACAGATACGCAGTATTTT.